Listed below are T cell receptor beta chains from one sample, sequenced in a study of identical twins. In TCRdb, the 5' RACE reads were re-called with MiXCR into one record per CDR3 protein. Altogether 150,000 or so distinct CDR3 sequences are present, 3% to 4% being singletons, with the ten largest covering 7.5% to 8.5%. Source material: memory T cells sorted from blood. The receptors were sampled from a man aged 18 to 30 in good health. CDR3s leave out the opening cysteine and the closing phenylalanine or tryptophan. D genes are given only for firm matches.

TRBV3-1	-	TRBJ1-1	ASSQEVRGAEAF
TRBV5-1	TRBD1	TRBJ1-2	ASRSGTGRGYT
TRBV16	TRBD1	TRBJ2-7	ASSQDRVAYEQY
TRBV11-3	-	TRBJ2-1	ASGQSPGDEQF
TRBV9	TRBD1	TRBJ2-7	ASSGGGESKQY
TRBV9	-	TRBJ2-3	ASSPLGLHTDTQY
TRBV7-9	TRBD1	TRBJ1-4	ASSLGGGSEKLF
TRBV3-1	-	TRBJ2-1	ASSQVRFASTKGNEQF
TRBV11-1	TRBD2	TRBJ2-6	ASSSYGTSGFTAGANVLT
TRBV29-1	TRBD2	TRBJ2-7	SVTGTSGRAGAYEQY
TRBV6-1	-	TRBJ2-5	ASSEGQGIGETQY
TRBV7-6	-	TRBJ2-1	ASSRDTTYNEQF
TRBV4-3	-	TRBJ2-3	ASSQFARTSHTQY
TRBV20-1	-	TRBJ2-7	SAANRDQDYEQY
TRBV3-1	-	TRBJ2-7	ASSHPGAPGIEQY
TRBV5-6	TRBD1	TRBJ2-6	ASSGQAGANVLT
TRBV18	TRBD1	TRBJ2-7	ASARDRGNEQY
TRBV14	-	TRBJ2-1	ASSQDRGFEQF
TRBV29-1	-	TRBJ2-1	SDSSRF
TRBV5-1	TRBD2	TRBJ2-1	ASSLAIMSGNYNEQF
TRBV5-1	-	TRBJ2-4	ASSLEGVPSIKNIQY
TRBV12-3/TRBV12-4	TRBD1	TRBJ1-2	ASSSPLTGGNGYT
TRBV5-6	-	TRBJ1-5	ASSTGQNQPQH
TRBV7-2	-	TRBJ2-3	ASRFGTRESTQY
TRBV5-1	-	TRBJ2-1	ASSFQDSYNEQF
TRBV7-6	-	TRBJ2-1	ASSSRPGSNEQF
TRBV20-1	-	TRBJ2-7	SAMGYYEQY
TRBV7-9	TRBD2	TRBJ2-1	ASSPGLAGAIYNEQF
TRBV7-6	TRBD1	TRBJ2-1	ASSLSTGERREQF
TRBV2	-	TRBJ1-5	ASRGRQLRNSNQPQH
TRBV12-3/TRBV12-4	TRBD1	TRBJ1-6	ASSLTGQGSPLH
TRBV7-8	-	TRBJ1-1	ASSFRPSEAF
TRBV7-8	TRBD2	TRBJ2-2	ASSPRLAGQNTGELF
TRBV29-1	-	TRBJ2-5	SVAVLPRGTQY
TRBV20-1	TRBD1	TRBJ1-4	SASNGQDEKLF
TRBV11-2	-	TRBJ1-1	ASSLFPLFLYTEAF
TRBV24-1	-	TRBJ2-6	ATMRSGANVLT
TRBV28	-	TRBJ2-5	ASSWGAGVSETQY
TRBV5-1	-	TRBJ2-1	ASSVDYNEQF
TRBV5-1	TRBD2	TRBJ2-7	ASSLTPGGSTEQY
TRBV7-3	-	TRBJ2-6	ASSFLRGDSGANVLT
TRBV6-1	-	TRBJ2-1	ASSQTSTDSYNEQF
TRBV12-3/TRBV12-4	-	TRBJ2-6	ASSSRIGSGANVLT
TRBV5-1	-	TRBJ2-5	ASSFPKETQY
TRBV5-1	TRBD1	TRBJ2-2	ASRLGQENTGELF
TRBV6-1	-	TRBJ1-2	ASSDPTFFRPNYGYT
TRBV12-3/TRBV12-4	TRBD2	TRBJ2-3	ASIRGGTFTDTQY
TRBV29-1	-	TRBJ1-2	SVAEGHYGYT
TRBV6-1	-	TRBJ1-1	ASSDRESAF
TRBV3-1	TRBD1	TRBJ1-1	ASCGTGTGAF
TRBV20-1	TRBD1	TRBJ1-2	SAKTGGDYGYT
TRBV5-1	-	TRBJ2-7	ASSRAEVPSEQY
TRBV15	-	TRBJ2-5	ATSLPSGAGETQY
TRBV6-1	TRBD1	TRBJ1-6	ASSTPTGGNSPLH
TRBV2	-	TRBJ1-1	ATAGEMNTEAF
TRBV4-2	TRBD2	TRBJ2-3	ASSQDPRTSGRITDTQY
TRBV12-3/TRBV12-4	TRBD1	TRBJ1-1	ASRREQGDRLEAF